The following is a T cell receptor beta chain sequence with its context. Antigen unknown. The repertoire was sequenced with immunoSEQ multiplex PCR; TCRdb's copy has only in-frame clones and lacks some. The sample consists of 97,000 or so clones, around nine tenths of them appearing once. Germline assignment: CDR1 WNHNN and CDR2 SYGVQD (reference sequence). Trimming pared 4 bases from V and 1 base from J, leaving 10 bases between. The CDR3 length is 15 residues. The data belong to a study of siplizumab effects on memory and regulatory T cells. Study-level points and caveats: Of the alloreactive clones, only a minor fraction mapped to unstimulated subsets. Under siplizumab, an average about 70% of mappable alloreactive CD4+ clones were Treg-derived, compared with approximately 30% in controls. Naive T cells seemed more diverse than memory cells; they also seemed major alloresponse contributors. Siplizumab caused a significant drop in alloreactive sequences traceable to unstimulated CD4+ memory cells.

This sequence originates from a human donor in good health. The sequencing sample was made of CD4+ T cells sorted from blood. The chain carries TRBV10-1 and TRBJ2-2; no definite D call. CDR3 nucleotide sequence: TGCGCCAGCAGTGGGCCTCCAGGGAACACCGGGGAGCTGTTTTTT. This sequence encodes CASSGPPGNTGELFF.